The entry below gives a single TCR beta chain sequence along with its context. Its cognate antigen is unknown. Other DNA sequences of this sample code for an identical CDR3. This sample is drawn from a study of cytomegalovirus exposure and HLA in healthy donors. About the study: Earlier, 150 million to 200 million T cells were analyzed, and 90 million to 140 million unique TCR beta sequences were found among them.

Study observations and caveats: The likely origin of a cluster of highly shared sequence variants was a sequencing artifact. Rarity marked most TCR sequences, yet some public TCRs occurred in many donors.

CDR1 MNHNS and CDR2 SASEGT come from the germline V gene. V was cut by 3 bases and J by 3 bases, with 8 bases left in between. The CDR3 is made up of 13 amino acids. Amplification used 60 Vbeta primers and 13 Jbeta primers. Assay: immunoSEQ multiplex PCR; the TCRdb copy retains only in-frame clones and omits some. This sample has about 170,000 clones, with approximately 72% found just once. Input material: PBMCs. The clonotype originates from a female donor in good health and CMV-seronegative. The chain has TRBV6-1 and TRBJ1-1; tentative D call: TRBD1 (6 bases). This chain's CDR3 is CASSEAGDTEAFF. The CDR3 DNA sequence: TGTGCCAGCAGTGAGGCAGGGGACACTGAAGCTTTCTTT.